This T cell receptor beta chain was recorded in a study of PD-1 blockade in classical Hodgkin lymphoma. Study in general: Every 2 weeks, patients got 3 mg/kg intravenous nivolumab.

Regarding this clone: What it binds is unknown.

General study findings and limits: A significant rise in TCR diversity by C4D1 was seen for CD4+ but not CD8+ cells.

Each patient experienced a relapse that followed autologous stem cell transplantation, and brentuximab vedotin exposure varied. Measured with immunoSEQ multiplex PCR; TCRdb has only the in-frame clones, and not every one. The data contain approximately 14,000 clones, 82% of them singletons. The V gene's germline CDR1 is SSHAT and CDR2 FNYEAQ (reference sequence). The CDR3 loop spans 13 amino acids. The germline V and J ends were trimmed by 5 bases and 5 bases, with 12 bases remaining between them. Source: peripheral blood mononuclear cells (PBMCs), taken at baseline. The TCR comes from a human donor with classical Hodgkin lymphoma. This chain connects TRBV7-7 to TRBJ1-1, with D tentatively TRBD1 (5 bases). CDR3: CASSPAGSTEAFF. As DNA, the CDR3 is TGTGCCAGCAGCCCAGCAGGGAGTACTGAAGCTTTCTTT.